Described below is a single T cell receptor beta chain sequence and its context. The antigen is unknown. TCR alpha and TCR beta cDNA libraries carrying sample barcodes and UMIs came from 5'RACE with constant-segment primers. TCRdb reprocessed the 5' RACE reads via MiXCR and lists one record per CDR3 protein. There are 200,000 to 300,000 distinct CDR3 sequences in the sample; more than 8% occur only once, and roughly a fifth lies in the top ten. The data were taken from a study of T-cell memory formation after mild COVID-19. Study at large: The two donors had largely donor-specific TCR clusters.

Study conclusions and caveats: Mainly in CM and EM were contracting CD4+ clones; CD8+ were in EMRA.

This clonotype was obtained from a man aged 18 to 29 who had mild COVID-19 (a few samples of this study predate the infection). Cell type and time point are not known. Sample: PBMCs or a T cell subset sorted from them (not recorded which).

The CDR3 loop is CASSLDRQGPTEAFF. The CDR3 bases are TGTGCCAGCAGTCTAGATCGACAGGGGCCCACTGAAGCTTTCTTT. V is TRBV27 and J is TRBJ1-1; 8 bases agree with TRBD1. With 5 bases clipped from V and 4 bases from J, the junction kept 9 bases outside the gene matches. CDR1 and CDR2 (germline): MNHEY, SMNVEV (reference sequence). CDR3 length: 15 residues.